This is a list of T cell receptor beta chains from one sample in a study of cytomegalovirus exposure and HLA in healthy donors. Sequenced by immunoSEQ multiplex PCR; TCRdb stores in-frame clones only, minus some. The table has 150,000 to 200,000 clones, 68% seen once. The sample was PBMCs. The receptors here all came from a woman aged 40 to 50 in good health and CMV-seropositive. The CDR3 runs from the conserved cysteine through the conserved F or W. A D gene is named only where the DNA matches it firmly. Clone sizes are given selectively: once, few, many, or a class where the clone is expanded.

J gene: TRBJ1-5
D gene: .
clone size: .
V gene: TRBV2
CDR3 protein: CASSEEGQGFQPQHF
CDR3 DNA: TGTGCCAGCAGTGAGGAGGGGCAGGGTTTTCAGCCCCAGCATTTT

J gene: TRBJ2-7
D gene: .
clone size: .
V gene: TRBV27
CDR3 protein: CASSSSYEQYF
CDR3 DNA: TGTGCCAGCAGCTCCTCCTACGAGCAGTACTTC

J gene: TRBJ1-4
D gene: .
clone size: few
V gene: TRBV5-1
CDR3 protein: CASSLAKDSTNEKLFF
CDR3 DNA: TGCGCCAGCAGCTTGGCCAAAGACAGCACTAATGAAAAACTGTTTTTT

J gene: TRBJ2-7
D gene: TRBD2
clone size: .
V gene: TRBV19
CDR3 protein: CASSIDQGLLYEQYF
CDR3 DNA: TGTGCCAGTAGTATAGATCAGGGACTACTCTACGAGCAGTACTTC

J gene: TRBJ2-5
D gene: .
clone size: once
V gene: TRBV5-1
CDR3 protein: CASSSTGNSQETQYF
CDR3 DNA: TGCGCCAGCAGCTCCACAGGGAATTCTCAAGAGACCCAGTACTTC

J gene: TRBJ1-1
D gene: .
clone size: medium-sized
V gene: TRBV6-5
CDR3 protein: CASSFLPTGKAEAFF
CDR3 DNA: TGTGCCAGCAGTTTTCTCCCTACAGGGAAGGCTGAAGCTTTCTTT

J gene: TRBJ2-3
D gene: .
clone size: .
V gene: TRBV28
CDR3 protein: CASSTQRVYTDTQYF
CDR3 DNA: TGTGCCAGCAGCACCCAGCGGGTCTACACAGATACGCAGTATTTT

J gene: TRBJ1-2
D gene: TRBD1
clone size: .
V gene: TRBV15
CDR3 protein: CATSRDPDRDYGYTF
CDR3 DNA: TGTGCCACCAGCAGAGATCCGGACAGGGACTATGGCTACACCTTC

J gene: TRBJ2-4
D gene: TRBD1
clone size: .
V gene: TRBV28
CDR3 protein: CASPSRTGRNIQYF
CDR3 DNA: TGTGCCAGTCCCTCCCGGACAGGGAGAAACATTCAGTACTTC

J gene: TRBJ2-7
D gene: TRBD1
clone size: .
V gene: TRBV29-1
CDR3 protein: CSAFNRGYEQYF
CDR3 DNA: TGCAGCGCATTTAACAGGGGGTACGAGCAGTACTTC

J gene: TRBJ2-5
D gene: .
clone size: few
V gene: TRBV7-9
CDR3 protein: CASQDSGETQYF
CDR3 DNA: TGTGCCAGTCAGGATTCTGGGGAGACCCAGTACTTC

J gene: TRBJ2-1
D gene: TRBD2
clone size: .
V gene: TRBV4-3
CDR3 protein: CASSQGGGTYNEQFF
CDR3 DNA: TGCGCCAGCAGCCAAGGGGGGGGGACCTACAATGAGCAGTTCTTC

J gene: TRBJ2-5
D gene: TRBD2
clone size: .
V gene: TRBV4-1
CDR3 protein: CASSQGESWTSVEETQYF
CDR3 DNA: TGCGCCAGCAGCCAAGGAGAGTCCTGGACTAGCGTAGAAGAGACCCAGTACTTC

J gene: TRBJ1-2
D gene: TRBD1
clone size: .
V gene: TRBV6-5
CDR3 protein: CASSYGQGGYGYTF
CDR3 DNA: TGTGCCAGCAGTTACGGTCAGGGGGGCTATGGCTACACCTTC

J gene: TRBJ1-5
D gene: .
clone size: .
V gene: TRBV7-6
CDR3 protein: CASSLGGGFNQPQHF
CDR3 DNA: TGTGCCAGCAGCTTAGGTGGCGGCTTCAATCAGCCCCAGCATTTT

J gene: TRBJ1-2
D gene: TRBD1
clone size: .
V gene: TRBV2
CDR3 protein: CARRGTGVNYGYTF
CDR3 DNA: TGTGCCAGACGAGGGACAGGGGTTAACTATGGCTACACCTTC